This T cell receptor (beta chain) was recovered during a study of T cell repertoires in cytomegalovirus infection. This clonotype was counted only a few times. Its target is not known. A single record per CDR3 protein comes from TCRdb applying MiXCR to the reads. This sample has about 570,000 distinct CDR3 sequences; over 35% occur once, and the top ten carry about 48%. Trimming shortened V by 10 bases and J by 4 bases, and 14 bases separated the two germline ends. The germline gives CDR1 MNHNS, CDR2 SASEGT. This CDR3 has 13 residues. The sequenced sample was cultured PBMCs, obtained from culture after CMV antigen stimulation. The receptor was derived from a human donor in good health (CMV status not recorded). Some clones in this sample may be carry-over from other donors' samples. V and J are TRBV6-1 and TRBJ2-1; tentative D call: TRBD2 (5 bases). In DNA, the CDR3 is TGTGCCATCTCCCCCGGCGGGTACAATGAGCAGTTCTTC. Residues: CAISPGGYNEQFF.